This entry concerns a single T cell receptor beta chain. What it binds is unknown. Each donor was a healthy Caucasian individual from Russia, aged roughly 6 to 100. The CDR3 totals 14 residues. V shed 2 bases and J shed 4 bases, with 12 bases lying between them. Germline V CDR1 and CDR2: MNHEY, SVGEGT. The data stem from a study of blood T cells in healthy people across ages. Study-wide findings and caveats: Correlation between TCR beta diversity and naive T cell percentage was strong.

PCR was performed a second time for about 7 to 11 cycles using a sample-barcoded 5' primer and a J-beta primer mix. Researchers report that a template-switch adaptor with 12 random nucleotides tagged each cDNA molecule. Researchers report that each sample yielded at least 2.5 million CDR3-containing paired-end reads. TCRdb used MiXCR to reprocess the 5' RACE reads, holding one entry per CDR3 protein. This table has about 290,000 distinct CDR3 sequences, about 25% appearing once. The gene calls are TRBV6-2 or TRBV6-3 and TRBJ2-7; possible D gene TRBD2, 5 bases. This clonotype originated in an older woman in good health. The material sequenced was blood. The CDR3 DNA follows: TGTGCCAGCAGTTACGGGTGGGAGAGTTACGAGCAGTACTTC. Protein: CASSYGWESYEQYF.